The 32 T cell receptor beta chains in this list originate from one sample, sequenced in a study of T cells after yellow fever vaccination. MiXCR, run by TCRdb on the 5' RACE reads, gives a single entry per CDR3 protein. The data hold 250,000 or so distinct CDR3 sequences, with about 7% observed a single time. The sequenced sample was CD4+ T cells sorted from PBMCs, obtained 15 days after the yellow fever booster vaccination. The origin of the receptors is a man aged 30 to 45 who received the YFV17D yellow fever vaccine.

This clonotype was counted at least ten times. Here the CDR3 DNA reads TGTGCCAGCAGCTTAGGCGGACTAGCGGAGACCCAGTACTTC. Residues: CASSLGGLAETQYF. The chain is built from TRBV7-2 and TRBJ2-5; 9 bases fit TRBD2. CDR1 SGHTA and CDR2 FQGNSA come from the germline V gene. Unmatched junction bases numbered 2, after V lost 1 base and J lost 5 bases. The CDR3 runs 14 residues.

The rearrangement joins TRBV19 to TRBJ2-1; D is ambiguous. V lost 6 bases to trimming and J lost 3 bases, with 9 bases between them. Looked up from germline, CDR1 is LNHDA and CDR2 is SQIVND (reference sequence). The CDR3 is made up of 13 amino acids. The CDR3 DNA reads as TGTGCCAGTAGCTACATCTACTACAATGAGCAGTTCTTC. It yields the protein CASSYIYYNEQFF. Supplemented by reference TRBV19 and TRBJ2-1, the full variable domain reads DGGITQSPKYLFRKEGQNVTLSCEQNLNHDAMYWYRQDPGQGLRLIYYSQIVNDFQKGDIAEGYSVSREKKESFPLTVTSAQKNPTAFYLCASSYIYYNEQFFGPGTRLTVL.

Only a few counts were recorded for this clonotype. The gene calls are TRBV12-3 or TRBV12-4 and TRBJ2-3; D may correspond to TRBD1 or TRBD2 (5 bases each). Trimming removed 7 bases from V and 7 bases from J, with 15 bases in between. The CDR3 consists of 13 residues. The CDR3 bases are TGTGCCAGCACTACAAGTGGGGGAAATACGCAGTATTTT. This gives the protein CASTTSGGNTQYF.

J is TRBJ1-5 and V is TRBV20-1; D is unclear. The V gene's germline CDR1 is DFQATT and CDR2 SNEGSKA (reference sequence). The V gene lost 2 bases and the J gene lost 0 bases, with 8 bases spanning the gap. This CDR3 contains 14 residues. The CDR3 DNA reads as TGCAGTGCTAGAAACCCCGGTAGCAATCAGCCCCAGCATTTT. This sequence encodes CSARNPGSNQPQHF.

This clonotype was observed a few times. CDR3: CSARVRTSLGTQYF. The CDR3 nucleotides are TGCAGTGCTAGAGTGCGGACTAGCCTGGGGACCCAGTACTTC. The V call is TRBV20-1, the J call TRBJ2-5, with TRBD2 matching over 8 bases. The CDR3 is made up of 14 amino acids. Germline values: CDR1 DFQATT, CDR2 SNEGSKA (reference sequence). J gave up 7 bases and V 1 base, and 8 bases lay outside the gene matches.

This clonotype was observed a few times. The chain employs TRBV11-3 and TRBJ2-1; 7 nucleotides agree with TRBD2. Germline CDR1 reads SGHNT; CDR2 reads YENEEA. The J segment lost 4 bases and the V segment lost 1 base, leaving 7 bases of the junction unmatched. The CDR3 contains 16 residues. CDR3 amino acids: CASSLVGGSGYNEQFF. CDR3 nucleotide sequence: TGTGCCAGCAGCTTAGTTGGCGGGAGTGGTTACAATGAGCAGTTCTTC.

This chain uses TRBV30 with TRBJ1-2; tentative D call: TRBD1 (5 bases). Trimming cost V 3 bases and J 4 bases, with 9 bases left between them. This CDR3 is 12 amino acids long. The germline V gene has CDR1 GTSNPN and CDR2 SVGIG (reference sequence). CDR3 sequence (DNA): TGTGCCTGGAGGGGACGGACCTATGGCTACACCTTC. It yields the protein CAWRGRTYGYTF.

This clonotype was picked up many times. V is TRBV7-2 and J is TRBJ2-7, with D possibly matching TRBD1 (5 bases). This CDR3 region has 15 residues. V was shortened by 5 bases and J by 3 bases, with 17 bases between the two germline ends. In germline, CDR1 is SGHTA, CDR2 FQGNSA. Here the CDR3 DNA reads TGTGCCAGCAGCAACTACCGGACAAAGAGCTACGAGCAGTACTTC. This codes for CASSNYRTKSYEQYF.

This clonotype has only a few counts. The gene calls are TRBV5-1 and TRBJ2-7; 8 nucleotides align to TRBD2. This CDR3 has 15 amino acids. The J segment lost 2 bases and the V segment lost 2 bases, leaving 6 bases of the junction unmatched. Germline lookup yields CDR1 SGHRS and CDR2 YFSETQ. The CDR3 region is CASSFLGGGTYEQYF. DNA of the CDR3: TGCGCCAGCAGCTTCCTCGGGGGGGGTACCTACGAGCAGTACTTC.

This clonotype was seen many times. V is TRBV27 and J is TRBJ2-2, with 8 bases lining up with TRBD1. Germline lookup yields CDR1 MNHEY and CDR2 SMNVEV (reference sequence). The CDR3 totals 16 residues. J was trimmed by 4 bases and V by 7 bases; bases with no gene match: 11. The chain's CDR3 is CASNPTDRGFTGELFF. CDR3 in DNA: TGTGCCAGCAATCCGACCGACAGGGGATTCACCGGGGAGCTGTTTTTT.

CDR3 sequence: CASSRLRDNEQFF. For the CDR3, the DNA is TGTGCCAGCAGTCGACTTCGGGACAATGAGCAGTTCTTC. The chain recombines TRBV7-2 with TRBJ2-1; D is unresolved. Trimming took off 6 bases at V and 5 bases at J, with 11 bases between the two ends. The germline CDR1 and CDR2 sequences are SGHTA and FQGNSA. This CDR3 is built from 13 residues.

This clonotype occurred a few times. The chain recombines TRBV10-3 with TRBJ1-1, with D hard to call. The germline CDR1 and CDR2 sequences are ENHRY and SYGVKD. CDR3 length: 14 amino acids. V was trimmed by 2 bases and J by 7 bases, leaving 14 bases between them. The CDR3 reads CAISEIPEVGEAFF. DNA of the CDR3: TGTGCCATCAGTGAGATACCCGAGGTGGGTGAAGCTTTCTTT.

This clonotype was recorded many times. This chain uses TRBV4-1 with TRBJ2-3, with TRBD2 matching 8 bases. V lost 1 base and J lost 6; bases outside the gene matches: 6. CDR1 and CDR2 (germline): MGHRA, YSYEKL. This CDR3 comprises 15 residues. The CDR3 nucleotides read TGCGCCAGCAGCCAAGTAAGCGGGAGTACTGATACGCAGTATTTT. Translation: CASSQVSGSTDTQYF.

This clonotype was detected many times. The rearrangement uses TRBV20-1 and TRBJ1-2, with TRBD1 matching over 12 bases. The CDR3 sequence is 13 residues long. The germline CDR1 and CDR2 sequences are DFQATT and SNEGSKA (reference sequence). CDR3 DNA: TGCAGCCCCGGGGGGACAGGGGGCGATGGCTACACCTTC. Amino acids: CSPGGTGGDGYTF.

This clonotype was seen a handful of times. V gene TRBV20-1 combines with J gene TRBJ2-4, with 9 bases aligning to TRBD1. Germline CDR1 and CDR2: DFQATT and SNEGSKA (reference sequence). The CDR3 consists of 13 residues. V dropped 4 bases and J dropped 12; count of bases not matched to a gene: 10. CDR3 sequence reads: CSATTGTGYGQYF. CDR3 coding DNA: TGCAGTGCTACCACCGGGACAGGGTATGGTCAGTACTTC.

In its sample, this clonotype was seen a few times. This chain links TRBV18 with TRBJ1-5; D uncertain. This CDR3 region has 13 residues. Trimming left V 6 bases short and J 0 bases short, with 6 bases between. Germline assignment: CDR1 KGHSH and CDR2 LQKENI. As DNA, the CDR3 is TGTGCCAGCTCCACAACTAGCAATCAGCCCCAGCATTTT. This codes for CASSTTSNQPQHF.

This sequence joins TRBV11-1 and TRBJ2-5; D is undetermined. CDR3 length: 13 residues. CDR1 and CDR2 (germline): SGHAT, FQDESV (reference sequence). V lost 0 bases and J 4 bases, leaving 6 bases between the germline ends. The CDR3 sequence is CASSLARRETQYF. In nucleotides, the CDR3 is TGTGCCAGCAGCTTAGCCAGGCGAGAGACCCAGTACTTC.

This clonotype appeared a few times. This chain uses TRBV6-5 with TRBJ2-2; TRBD2 matches 12 bases. Germline CDR1 is MNHEY and CDR2 is SVGAGI. This CDR3 contains 16 residues. After removal of 4 bases from V and 6 bases from J, the junction contained 6 bases not matched to a gene. Written as DNA, the CDR3 is TGTGCCAGCAGTTCCAGACTAGCGGGAGAAGCCGGGGAGCTGTTTTTT. Protein: CASSSRLAGEAGELFF.

The chain uses TRBV7-2 and TRBJ2-1, with D tentatively TRBD2 (5 bases). The length of the CDR3 is 16 residues. Germline V gene lookup returns CDR1 SGHTA and CDR2 FQGNSA. V lost 0 bases and J 0 bases, leaving 9 bases between the germline ends. CDR3 protein: CASSLASAGSYNEQFF. The CDR3 coding sequence is TGTGCCAGCAGCTTAGCTTCGGCGGGCTCCTACAATGAGCAGTTCTTC.

This chain connects TRBV5-1 to TRBJ2-2; D unresolved. V lost 4 bases and J lost 1, with 8 bases in between. The CDR3 extends over 14 amino acids. Germline CDR1 reads SGHRS; CDR2 reads YFSETQ. DNA for the CDR3: TGCGCCAGCAGCGACCCCATGAACACCGGGGAGCTGTTTTTT. Translated: CASSDPMNTGELFF.

The genes are TRBV20-1 and TRBJ2-7; 7 bases agree with TRBD2. This CDR3 is 17 amino acids long. The V and J ends lost 0 bases and 4 bases, in that order; junction bases with no gene match: 15. Germline CDR1 reads DFQATT; CDR2 reads SNEGSKA (reference sequence). This chain's CDR3 is CSARESSGKFLGYEQYF. The CDR3 DNA sequence: TGCAGTGCTAGAGAATCTAGCGGAAAGTTCCTTGGTTACGAGCAGTACTTC.

This clonotype came up a few times. The chain recombines TRBV3-1 with TRBJ2-7; D ambiguous. This CDR3 is built from 15 residues. Germline assignment: CDR1 LGHDT and CDR2 YNNKEL (reference sequence). Trimming cost V 1 base and J 2 bases, with 12 bases left between them. This CDR3 reads CASSQVGNIAYEQYF. The CDR3 DNA sequence: TGTGCCAGCAGCCAAGTCGGAAATATTGCCTACGAGCAGTACTTC.

A few counts support this clonotype. The chain combines TRBV12-3 or TRBV12-4 with TRBJ2-3; TRBD2 matches 12 bases. V lost 11 bases and J lost 0; bases outside the gene matches: 18. This CDR3 is 19 amino acids long. The CDR3 DNA reads TGTGCCTTCAGTTCGCAACACGGACTAGCGGGGTCTAGCACAGATACGCAGTATTTT. This sequence encodes CAFSSQHGLAGSSTDTQYF.

Worth noting for this clonotype: The junction shows a germline mismatch at one end, possibly a read error. The rearrangement joins TRBV19 to TRBJ2-7; 13 bases map to TRBD2. Germline-derived CDR1 and CDR2 are LNHDA and SQIVND (reference sequence). The CDR3 covers 15 residues. This CDR3 is CSSSLRLAGGLEQYF. CDR3 in DNA: TGTTCCAGTAGTCTCAGACTAGCGGGAGGTCTCGAGCAGTACTTC.

There are a few counts of this clonotype. The chain combines TRBV7-9 with TRBJ2-7; a weak D match, TRBD2 (5 bases). Germline assignment: CDR1 SEHNR and CDR2 FQNEAQ (reference sequence). The CDR3 covers 14 residues. V was cut by 5 bases and J by 3 bases, with 14 bases left in between. CDR3 nucleotide sequence: TGTGCCAGCAGCCCATCCGGGATTGACTACGAGCAGTACTTC. This sequence encodes CASSPSGIDYEQYF.

In its sample, this clonotype was seen a few times. This chain links TRBV12-3 or TRBV12-4 with TRBJ1-2; 7 bases agree with TRBD1. V shed 1 base, J shed 1 base, and the junction held 3 bases outside the gene matches. The CDR3 sequence is 15 residues long. The CDR3 sequence: CASSLEGTVNYGYTF. In DNA, the CDR3 is TGTGCCAGCAGTTTAGAAGGGACAGTTAACTATGGCTACACCTTC.

This clonotype was counted ten times or more. This sequence joins TRBV27 and TRBJ2-5; 7 bases agree with TRBD1. With 4 bases clipped from V and 3 bases from J, the junction kept 2 bases outside the gene matches. CDR3 size: 13 residues. CDR1 and CDR2 from the germline V gene are MNHEY and SMNVEV (reference sequence). For the CDR3, the DNA is TGTGCCAGCAGTTGGGGACAGAAAGAGACCCAGTACTTC. The encoded protein is CASSWGQKETQYF.

The chain uses TRBV12-3 or TRBV12-4 and TRBJ2-5; TRBD2 might be the D (5 bases). Trimming cost V 6 bases and J 5 bases, with 13 bases left between them. The CDR3 consists of 13 residues. The CDR3 region has the DNA TGTGCCAGCAGCCTACTAGTCGTGGAGACCCAGTACTTC. Translation gives CASSLLVVETQYF.

There are many counts of this clonotype. V and J are TRBV5-4 and TRBJ2-7, with 9 bases lining up with TRBD1. After removal of 5 bases from V and 1 base from J, the junction contained 4 bases not matched to a gene. The CDR3 runs to 14 residues. The germline gives CDR1 SGHNT, CDR2 YYREEE (reference sequence). The CDR3, as DNA: TGTGCCAGCAGTGCCGGGACAGGGTCCTACGAGCAGTACTTC. Protein sequence: CASSAGTGSYEQYF.

In regard to this clonotype: A much larger clonotype is one base distant, so this may be a read error. The chain couples TRBV29-1 to TRBJ2-5; D is uncertain. V was cut by 5 bases and J by 5 bases, with 12 bases left in between. Germline CDR1 is SQVTM and CDR2 is ANQGSEA. This CDR3 region has 12 residues. CDR3: CSVLGVHETQYF. The DNA for the CDR3 is TGCAGCGTTCTTGGAGTCCACGAGACCCAGTACTTC.

The chain uses TRBV28 and TRBJ2-5, with 13 positions matching TRBD2. Germline-derived CDR1 and CDR2 are MDHEN and SYDVKM. There are 19 residues in the CDR3. The trim removed 8 bases at V and 5 bases at J, leaving 20 bases unmatched. In DNA, the CDR3 is TGTGCCAGCCGCCGCATGACTTTAACTAGCGGGAGGGCCAAGGAGACCCAGTACTTC. Protein: CASRRMTLTSGRAKETQYF. The variable domain in full, completed from reference TRBV28 and TRBJ2-5, reads DVKVTQSSRYLVKRTGEKVFLECVQDMDHENMFWYRQDPGLGLRLIYFSYDVKMKEKGDIPEGYSVSREKKERFSLILESASTNQTSMYLCASRRMTLTSGRAKETQYFGPGTRLLVL.

The V call is TRBV6-1, the J call TRBJ2-5; the D is unclear. CDR3 length: 15 amino acids. V lost 6 bases to trimming and J lost 4 bases, with 18 bases between them. Germline CDR1 MNHNS, CDR2 SASEGT. In DNA form, the CDR3 reads TGTGCCAGCAGACTGTCCGCGAGATCGGGAGAGACCCAGTACTTC. Protein product: CASRLSARSGETQYF.